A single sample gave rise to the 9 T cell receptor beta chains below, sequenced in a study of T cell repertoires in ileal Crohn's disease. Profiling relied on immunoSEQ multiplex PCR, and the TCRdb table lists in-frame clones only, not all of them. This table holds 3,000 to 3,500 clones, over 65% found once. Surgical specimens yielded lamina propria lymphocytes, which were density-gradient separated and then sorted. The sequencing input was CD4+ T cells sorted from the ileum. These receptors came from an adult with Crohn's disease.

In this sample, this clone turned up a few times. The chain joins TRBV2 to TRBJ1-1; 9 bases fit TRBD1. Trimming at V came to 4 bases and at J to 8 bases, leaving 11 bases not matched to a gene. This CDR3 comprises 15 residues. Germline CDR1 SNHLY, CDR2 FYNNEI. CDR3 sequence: CASSAPGQGPKEAFF. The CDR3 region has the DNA TGTGCCAGCAGTGCCCCGGGACAGGGTCCCAAGGAAGCTTTCTTT.

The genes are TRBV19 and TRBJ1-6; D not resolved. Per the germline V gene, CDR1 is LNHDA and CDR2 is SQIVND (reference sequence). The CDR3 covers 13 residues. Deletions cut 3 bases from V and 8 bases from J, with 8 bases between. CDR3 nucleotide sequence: TGTGCCAGTAGTATGGGCAGTCATTCACCCCTCCACTTT. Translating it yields CASSMGSHSPLHF.

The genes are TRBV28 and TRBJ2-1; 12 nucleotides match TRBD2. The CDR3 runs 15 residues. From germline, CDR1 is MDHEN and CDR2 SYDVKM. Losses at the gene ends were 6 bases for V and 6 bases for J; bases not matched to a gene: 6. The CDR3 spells CASRSTSGGPNEQFF. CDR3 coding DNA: TGTGCCAGCAGGTCAACTAGCGGGGGGCCCAATGAGCAGTTCTTC.

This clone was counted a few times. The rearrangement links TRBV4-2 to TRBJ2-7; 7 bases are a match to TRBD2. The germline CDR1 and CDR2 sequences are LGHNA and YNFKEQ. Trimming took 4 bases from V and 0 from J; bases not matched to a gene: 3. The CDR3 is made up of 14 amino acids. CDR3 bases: TGTGCCAGCAGCCTCGGGGGGAGCTCCTACGAGCAGTACTTC. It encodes CASSLGGSSYEQYF.

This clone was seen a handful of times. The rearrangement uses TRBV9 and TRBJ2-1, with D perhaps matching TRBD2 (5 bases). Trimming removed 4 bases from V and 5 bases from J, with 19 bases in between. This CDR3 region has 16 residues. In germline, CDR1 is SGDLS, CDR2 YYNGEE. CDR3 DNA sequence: TGTGCCAGCAGCATCTATCCTAGCCCTCCCAACAATGAGCAGTTCTTC. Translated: CASSIYPSPPNNEQFF.

The CDR3 region is CATSRSHQGYGYTF. CDR3 DNA sequence: TGTGCCACCAGCAGAAGTCACCAGGGATATGGCTACACCTTC. This chain uses TRBV15 with TRBJ1-2; D might be TRBD1 (5 bases). The CDR3 covers 14 residues. Trimming took off 2 bases at V and 5 bases at J, with 12 bases between the two ends. The germline CDR1 and CDR2 sequences are LNHNV and YYDKDF (reference sequence).

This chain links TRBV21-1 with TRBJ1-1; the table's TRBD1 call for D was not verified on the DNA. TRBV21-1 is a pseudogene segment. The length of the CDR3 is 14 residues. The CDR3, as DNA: TGTGCCAGCAGCCTGGGACAGGGGAATGGTGAAGCTTTCTTT. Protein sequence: CASSLGQGNGEAFF.

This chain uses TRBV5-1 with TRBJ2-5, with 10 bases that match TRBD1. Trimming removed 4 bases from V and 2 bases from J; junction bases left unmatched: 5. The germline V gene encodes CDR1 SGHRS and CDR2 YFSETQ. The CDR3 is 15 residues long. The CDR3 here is CASSPGQGWQETQYF. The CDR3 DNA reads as TGCGCCAGCAGCCCGGGACAGGGGTGGCAAGAGACCCAGTACTTC.

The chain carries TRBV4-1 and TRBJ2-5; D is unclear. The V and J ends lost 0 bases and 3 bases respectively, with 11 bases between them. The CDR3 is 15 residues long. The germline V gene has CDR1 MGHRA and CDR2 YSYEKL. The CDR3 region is CASSQDGRTEETQYF. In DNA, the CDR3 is TGCGCCAGCAGCCAAGATGGTCGCACAGAAGAGACCCAGTACTTC.